This T cell receptor beta chain was sequenced for a study of blood T cell repertoires in COVID-19. Study background: Some COVID-19 samples were acute and others convalescent; all came from the United States, Italy and Spain. Sample material is recorded as cDNA or gDNA derived from T cells, B-cell-depleted T cells, or PBMCs.

Original analysis: Scientists estimated how many nucleated cells there were by amplifying reference gene primers. Data came from immunoSEQ multiplex PCR; TCRdb stores just in-frame clones and leaves some out. V, J and clone size are those of that table, while D and trimming were read from the DNA. In the table there are about 210,000 clones, around 89% of which are singletons. V was clipped by 7 bases and J by 7 bases; unmatched bases: 9. The CDR3 loop spans 13 amino acids. Germline V gives CDR1 MDHEN, CDR2 SYDVKM. V usage is TRBV28 and J usage is TRBJ1-2; 7 nucleotides align to TRBD1. The sequenced material came from peripheral blood. The source of this sequence is a woman in her thirties or forties with acute or convalescent COVID-19. The DNA of the CDR3 is TGTGCCAGCACAAGACAGGGCGTTGGTGGCTACACCTTC. This sequence encodes CASTRQGVGGYTF.